This entry lists 8 T cell receptor beta chains sequenced from one sample in a study of cytomegalovirus exposure and HLA in healthy donors. Libraries were prepared by immunoSEQ multiplex PCR; TCRdb keeps only in-frame clonotypes and omits some of them. The repertoire consists of some 84,000 clones, with roughly 90% occurring once and the leading ten covering about 1.9%. Specimen: PBMCs. The receptors were sampled from a man aged 25 to 40 in good health and CMV-seronegative.

The chain employs TRBV28 and TRBJ1-2; tentative D call: TRBD1 (5 bases). CDR3 length: 13 residues. The V end was cut by 2 bases, the J end by 2 bases, with 6 bases between. CDR1 MDHEN and CDR2 SYDVKM come from the germline V gene. CDR3 nucleotide sequence: TGTGCCAGCAGTTTAGACAGAAACTATGGCTACACCTTC. This translates into CASSLDRNYGYTF.

This clone appeared a single time. The chain has TRBV10-3 and TRBJ2-3, with a weak D call TRBD2 (5 bases). Trimming cost V 2 bases and J 2 bases, with 17 bases left between them. Germline lookup yields CDR1 ENHRY and CDR2 SYGVKD. CDR3 size: 17 residues. CDR3 in amino acids: CAISEGSFRGATDTQYF. CDR3 nucleotide sequence: TGTGCCATCAGTGAGGGATCTTTCCGGGGAGCCACAGATACGCAGTATTTT.

The V and J genes are TRBV7-9 and TRBJ1-2; perhaps TRBD1 as D (5 bases). V lost 5 bases to trimming and J lost 4 bases, with 14 bases between them. The germline CDR1 and CDR2 sequences are SEHNR and FQNEAQ (reference sequence). There are 14 residues in the CDR3. The CDR3 nucleotides read TGTGCCAGCAGCAGTGAATTTAGGGGCTATGGCTACACCTTC. Protein: CASSSEFRGYGYTF.

The rearrangement uses TRBV7-2 and TRBJ2-6, with D maybe TRBD1 (5 bases). Germline values: CDR1 SGHTA, CDR2 FQGNSA. This CDR3 contains 17 residues. V was pared by 1 base and J by 1 base, with 11 bases between. For the CDR3, the DNA is TGTGCCAGCAGCTTAGTGGGCAGGGCGTCTGGGGCCAACGTCCTGACTTTC. This codes for CASSLVGRASGANVLTF.

The chain couples TRBV7-9 to TRBJ1-1, with a weak D call TRBD1 (6 bases). This CDR3 spans 13 amino acids. The germline V gene has CDR1 SEHNR and CDR2 FQNEAQ (reference sequence). The V gene lost 5 bases and the J gene lost 2 bases, with 9 bases spanning the gap. CDR3 amino acids: CASSQGFNTEAFF. In DNA form, the CDR3 reads TGTGCCAGCAGCCAGGGGTTTAACACTGAAGCTTTCTTT.

The genes are TRBV5-1 and TRBJ2-3; the D gene is possibly TRBD2 (6 bases). The germline V gene encodes CDR1 SGHRS and CDR2 YFSETQ. The CDR3 covers 16 residues. V was trimmed by 2 bases and J by 0 bases, leaving 13 bases between them. The CDR3 spells CASSFTSSASTDTQYF. The CDR3 region has the DNA TGCGCCAGCAGCTTCACTAGCAGCGCTAGCACAGATACGCAGTATTTT.

For this clone: A junction end diverges from the germline sequence, so it may reflect a read error. The genes are TRBV7-7 and TRBJ2-7, with 8 bases identical to TRBD2. CDR3 length: 17 residues. CDR1 SSHAT and CDR2 FNYEAQ come from the germline V gene (reference sequence). The CDR3 DNA is TGTGCTAGCAGCTTAGACAGCGGGAGACAATCTGTATACGAGCAGTACTTC. Amino acid sequence: CASSLDSGRQSVYEQYF.

This chain joins TRBV28 and TRBJ2-6; D might be TRBD2 (5 bases). There are 16 residues in the CDR3. Trimming shortened V by 5 bases and J by 7 bases, and 18 bases separated the two germline ends. From germline, CDR1 is MDHEN and CDR2 SYDVKM. CDR3 loop: CASSPSWTVLANVLTF. CDR3 nucleotides: TGTGCCAGCAGTCCTAGCTGGACGGTGTTAGCCAACGTCCTGACTTTC.